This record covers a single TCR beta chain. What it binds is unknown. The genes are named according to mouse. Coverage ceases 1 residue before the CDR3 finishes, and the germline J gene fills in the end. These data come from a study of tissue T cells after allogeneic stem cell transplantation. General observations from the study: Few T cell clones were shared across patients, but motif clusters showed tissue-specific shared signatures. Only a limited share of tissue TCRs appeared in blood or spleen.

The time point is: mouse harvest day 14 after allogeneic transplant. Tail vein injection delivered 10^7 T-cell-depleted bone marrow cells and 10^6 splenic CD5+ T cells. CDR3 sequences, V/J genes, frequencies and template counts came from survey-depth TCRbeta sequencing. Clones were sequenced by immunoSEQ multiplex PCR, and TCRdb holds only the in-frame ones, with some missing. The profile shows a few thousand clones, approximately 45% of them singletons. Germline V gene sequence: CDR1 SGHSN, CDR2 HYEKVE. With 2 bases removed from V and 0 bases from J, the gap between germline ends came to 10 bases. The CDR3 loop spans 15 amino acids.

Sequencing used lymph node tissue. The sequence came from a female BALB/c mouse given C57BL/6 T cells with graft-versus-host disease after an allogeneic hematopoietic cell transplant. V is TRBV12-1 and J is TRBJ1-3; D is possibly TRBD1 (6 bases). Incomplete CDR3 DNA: TGTGCCAGCTCTCGGGGACAAAATTCTGGAAATACGCTCTAT. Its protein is CASSRGQNSGNTLY. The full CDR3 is CASSRGQNSGNTLYF.